This TCR beta chain was sequenced during a study of T cells after yellow fever vaccination. There are many counts of this clonotype. CDR1 MNHEY and CDR2 SVGEGT come from the germline V gene. This CDR3 contains 16 residues. With 2 bases removed from V and 0 bases from J, the gap between germline ends came to 11 bases. In TCRdb, the 5' RACE reads were re-called with MiXCR into one record per CDR3 protein. The sample consists of 300,000 to 350,000 distinct CDR3 sequences, 3.5% to 4.5% of them appearing once. This TCR came from a man aged 18 to 30 who received the YFV17D yellow fever vaccine. The sample was PBMCs, taken 15 days after the yellow fever booster vaccination. V gene TRBV6-2 or TRBV6-3 combines with J gene TRBJ1-3; D not resolved. The CDR3 spells CASSYRPTRSGNTIYF. The CDR3 DNA reads as TGTGCCAGCAGTTACCGGCCAACCCGCTCTGGAAACACCATATATTTT.